Listed below are T cell receptor beta chains from one sample, sequenced in a study of blood T cell repertoires in COVID-19. The method was immunoSEQ multiplex PCR; TCRdb's version includes in-frame clones alone and lacks a portion of them. The sample carries under 250,000 clones, about 90% recorded once. Sequenced input: PBMCs or T cells enriched from blood (not recorded which). The source is a woman in her 30s who had been exposed to COVID-19. The CDR3 runs from the conserved cysteine through the conserved F or W. Each record gives: clone size, J gene, D gene, V gene, CDR3 length, CDR3 DNA, CDR3 protein. The D gene is left open where the match is weak. Size is stated for part of the rows, as once, few or many counts, or as a class when the clone is expanded.

>few|TRBJ2-1|TRBD1|TRBV18|15
TGTGCCAGCTCACCTCCGGGACAGGGTAGGGATGAGCAGTTCTTC
CASSPPGQGRDEQFF
>few|TRBJ2-2|-|TRBV11-2|13
TGTGCCAGCAGCTCAAGGACAGCTGGGGAGCTGTTTTTT
CASSSRTAGELFF
>-|TRBJ1-4|-|TRBV5-1|18
TGCGCCAGCAGCGCGCAGACAGGCCTGTTTGCAACTAATGAAAAACTGTTTTTT
CASSAQTGLFATNEKLFF
>-|TRBJ1-5|TRBD1|TRBV2|13
TGTGCCAGCAGAGACAGGGTGGGTCAGCCCCAGCATTTT
CASRDRVGQPQHF
>once|TRBJ2-1|TRBD2|TRBV29-1|18
TGCAGCGGTGCCGGGACTAGCGGGAGGGCGCACACCTACAATGAGCAGTTCTTC
CSGAGTSGRAHTYNEQFF
>once|TRBJ1-1|-|TRBV28|17
TGTGCCAGCAGCCCCAAACCCTTTAATCGGGGGAACACTGAAGCTTTCTTT
CASSPKPFNRGNTEAFF
>few|TRBJ1-6|-|TRBV7-9|12
TGTGCCAGCAGCTTGGGGGGATCACCCCTCCACTTT
CASSLGGSPLHF
>-|TRBJ1-3|-|TRBV6-5|16
TGTGCCAGCAGTTACTCTGACAGGTCTATTGGAAACACCATATATTTT
CASSYSDRSIGNTIYF
>-|TRBJ2-7|-|TRBV12-3/TRBV12-4|13
TGTGCCAGCAAGGAGGCGGACTCCTACGAGCAGTACTTC
CASKEADSYEQYF
>-|TRBJ2-2|-|TRBV7-6|16
TGTGCCAGCAGCTCCTCCACTGACTCTGACACCGGGGAGCTGTTTTTT
CASSSSTDSDTGELFF
>-|TRBJ1-2|-|TRBV7-9|16
TGTGCCAGCAGCCCCCCCCCACCTACAGTGATCTATGGCTACACCTTC
CASSPPPPTVIYGYTF
>-|TRBJ2-2|TRBD2|TRBV2|15
TGTGCCAGCAGTCGGGGACTAGCTTTCACCGGGGAGCTGTTTTTT
CASSRGLAFTGELFF
>once|TRBJ2-1|-|TRBV28|16
TGTGCCAGCAGTTACACACGGGAGTACCCTTACAATGAGCAGTTCTTC
CASSYTREYPYNEQFF
>-|TRBJ2-7|TRBD2|TRBV30|17
TGTGCCTGGGAAGGGGGGACTAGCGGGAGGGGAGCCTACGAGCAGTACTTC
CAWEGGTSGRGAYEQYF
>-|TRBJ1-3|-|TRBV4-1|17
TGCGCCAGCAGCCAAGATGGAGGCGGGGTTTCTGGAAACACCATATATTTT
CASSQDGGGVSGNTIYF
>few|TRBJ1-5|TRBD1|TRBV23-1|16
TGCGCCAGCTCCCCTTGGACAGGATCTAGCAATCAGCCCCAGCATTTT
CASSPWTGSSNQPQHF
>-|TRBJ1-6|TRBD1|TRBV2|14
TGTGCCAGCAGCGAACAGGGGGCGAATTCACCCCTCCACTTT
CASSEQGANSPLHF
>-|TRBJ2-7|-|TRBV5-6|13
TGTGCCAGCAGCTTCGTTTCGGAGTACGAGCAGTACTTC
CASSFVSEYEQYF
>-|TRBJ2-7|TRBD1|TRBV13|16
TGTGCCAGCAGCTCTACCGGGACAGGGAGCTCCTACGAGCAGTACTTC
CASSSTGTGSSYEQYF
>-|TRBJ2-7|-|TRBV10-3|15
TGTGCCATCAGTGAGCGCGGCACTACCTCCTACGAGCAGTACTTC
CAISERGTTSYEQYF
>-|TRBJ1-2|-|TRBV6-5|16
TGTGCCAGCAGTTACGAAATCAGACCGGAAAACCCTACAGAGACCTTC
CASSYEIRPENPTETF
>-|TRBJ2-7|TRBD1|TRBV29-1|16
TGCAGCGTGGGCCAGGGGGCTGTCCCCATAGTCTACGAGCAGTACTTC
CSVGQGAVPIVYEQYF
>few|TRBJ2-7|-|TRBV2|15
TGTGCCAGCAGTGAAGGTCTGGGCAGCTCCTACGAGCAGTACTTC
CASSEGLGSSYEQYF
>-|TRBJ1-5|-|TRBV27|17
TGTGCCAGCAGTTTATGGGGGGCAGGGAGGGCGAATCAGCCCCAGCATTTT
CASSLWGAGRANQPQHF
>-|TRBJ2-7|-|TRBV6-5|15
TGTGCCAGCAGTTACGGAGGGTCTTCACGCTACGAGCAGTACTTC
CASSYGGSSRYEQYF
>-|TRBJ2-5|TRBD1|TRBV7-9|14
TGTGCCAGCACCACGAGGGACAGGGAAGAGACCCAGTACTTC
CASTTRDREETQYF
>-|TRBJ2-1|TRBD2|TRBV6-5|15
TGTGCCAGCAGTTGGAGGGCTAGCGGGAGCAATGAGCAGTTCTTC
CASSWRASGSNEQFF
>few|TRBJ1-4|TRBD1|TRBV4-2|15
TGTGCCAGCAGCCCATTGACAGGGGGTAATGAAAAACTGTTTTTT
CASSPLTGGNEKLFF
>-|TRBJ2-1|TRBD2|TRBV11-2|15
TGTGCCAGCAGCTTAGGCCTAGCGGGAGGCAATGAGCAGTTCTTC
CASSLGLAGGNEQFF
>-|TRBJ1-5|-|TRBV28|16
TGTGCCAGCAGCCCTACGGGGAGAGGTAGCAATCAGCCCCAGCATTTT
CASSPTGRGSNQPQHF
>-|TRBJ2-1|TRBD2|TRBV10-3|19
TGTGCCATCAGTGAGTCCGGACTAGCGGGAATAAGCTCCTACAATGAGCAGTTCTTC
CAISESGLAGISSYNEQFF
>-|TRBJ2-1|-|TRBV9|14
TGTGCCAGCAGCCCCCGACTGGACAAGAATGAGCAGTTCTTC
CASSPRLDKNEQFF